This T cell receptor (beta chain) was captured in a study of blood T cell repertoires in COVID-19. For the study at large: Samples of COVID-19 (acute and convalescent) were obtained from the United States, Italy and Spain. In each case, the material was cDNA or gDNA derived from T cells, B-cell-depleted T cells, or PBMCs.

In the original workflow: Researchers report that nucleated cell counts were estimated from reference gene primer amplification. Some clones are missing from TCRdb's copy, which holds only in-frame ones; the method was immunoSEQ multiplex PCR. The DNA gave D and trimming, while V, J and clone size come from that table. The table lists 200,000 to 300,000 clones, roughly 84% of them singletons. The germline CDR1 and CDR2 sequences are MNHNS and SASEGT. The CDR3 has 18 residues. V lost 2 bases and J lost 6; bases outside the gene matches: 11. The material sequenced was peripheral blood. This receptor was obtained from a woman in her thirties or forties who had recovered from COVID-19. The chain combines TRBV6-1 with TRBJ2-1; 12 bases align to TRBD2. In DNA, the CDR3 is TGTGCCAGCAGTGAACCCCAATACGGGACTAGCGGGTTCAATGAGCAGTTCTTC. Amino acid sequence: CASSEPQYGTSGFNEQFF.